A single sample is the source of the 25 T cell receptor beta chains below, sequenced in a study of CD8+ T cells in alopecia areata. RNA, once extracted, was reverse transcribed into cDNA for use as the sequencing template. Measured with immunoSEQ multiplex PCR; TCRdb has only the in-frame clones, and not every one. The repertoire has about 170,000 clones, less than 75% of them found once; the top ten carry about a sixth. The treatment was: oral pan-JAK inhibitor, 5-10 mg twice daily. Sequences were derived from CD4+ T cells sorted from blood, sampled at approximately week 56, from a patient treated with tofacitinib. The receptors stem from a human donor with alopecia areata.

The CDR3 reads CAWSLGQGRSGELFF. In DNA, the CDR3 is TGTGCCTGGAGTTTAGGACAGGGGCGGTCCGGGGAGCTGTTTTTT. This chain links TRBV30 with TRBJ2-2; 9 positions agree with TRBD1. The germline gives CDR1 GTSNPN, CDR2 SVGIG (reference sequence). CDR3 length: 15 residues. V gave up 2 bases and J gave up 6 bases; unmatched junction bases: 7.

CDR3 nucleotides: TGTGCCAGCAGTTTATTCCGGGGACAGGGGCACTCACCCCTCCACTTT. This gives the protein CASSLFRGQGHSPLHF. This chain joins TRBV27 and TRBJ1-6; 10 nucleotides line up with TRBD1. The CDR3 contains 16 residues. The germline V gene encodes CDR1 MNHEY and CDR2 SMNVEV (reference sequence). With V trimmed by 1 base and J by 10 bases, 7 bases remained unmatched.

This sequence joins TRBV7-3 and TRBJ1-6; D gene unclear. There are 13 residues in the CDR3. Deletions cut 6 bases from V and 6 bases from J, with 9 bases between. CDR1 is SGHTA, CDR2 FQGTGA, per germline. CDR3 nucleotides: TGTGCCAGCAGGGAGCAGAGTAATTCACCCCTCCACTTT. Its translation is CASREQSNSPLHF.

CDR3 in amino acids: CASSVSGGDEQFF. The DNA of the CDR3 is TGTGCCAGCAGCGTCTCCGGGGGGGATGAGCAGTTCTTC. V usage is TRBV9 and J usage is TRBJ2-1, with 8 positions matching TRBD2. CDR3 length: 13 amino acids. V shed 2 bases, J shed 8 bases, and the junction held 3 bases outside the gene matches. Germline-derived CDR1 and CDR2 are SGDLS and YYNGEE.

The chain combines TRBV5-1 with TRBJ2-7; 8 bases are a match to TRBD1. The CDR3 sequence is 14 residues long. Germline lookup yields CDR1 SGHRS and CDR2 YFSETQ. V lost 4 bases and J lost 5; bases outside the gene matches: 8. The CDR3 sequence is CASSTTGGNDEQYF. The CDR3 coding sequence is TGCGCCAGCAGCACCACAGGGGGGAACGACGAGCAGTACTTC.

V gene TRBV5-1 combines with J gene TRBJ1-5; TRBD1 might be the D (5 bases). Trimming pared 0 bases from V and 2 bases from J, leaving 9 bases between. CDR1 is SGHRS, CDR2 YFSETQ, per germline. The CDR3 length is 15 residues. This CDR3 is CASSLEGYGNQPQHF. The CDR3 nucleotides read TGCGCCAGCAGCTTGGAGGGGTATGGCAATCAGCCCCAGCATTTT.

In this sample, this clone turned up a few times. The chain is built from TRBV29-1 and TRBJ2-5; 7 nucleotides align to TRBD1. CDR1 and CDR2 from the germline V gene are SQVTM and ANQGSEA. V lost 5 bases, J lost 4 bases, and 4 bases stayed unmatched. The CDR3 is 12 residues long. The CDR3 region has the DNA TGCAGCGTTCGACAGGGCCCAGAGACCCAGTACTTC. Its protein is CSVRQGPETQYF.

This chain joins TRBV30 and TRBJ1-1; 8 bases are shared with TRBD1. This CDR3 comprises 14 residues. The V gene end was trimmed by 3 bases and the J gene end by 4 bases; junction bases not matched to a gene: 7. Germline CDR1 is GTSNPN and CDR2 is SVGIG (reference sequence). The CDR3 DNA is TGTGCCTGGAGGGAACAGGGGGGGATCACTGAAGCTTTCTTT. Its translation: CAWREQGGITEAFF.

In DNA, the CDR3 is TGTGCCAGCAGTTACCCTCCTCTTCCCCGGGACAACTACGAGCAGTACTTC. The encoded protein is CASSYPPLPRDNYEQYF. The chain links TRBV28 to TRBJ2-7, with a possible D match to TRBD1 (6 bases). Germline-derived CDR1 and CDR2 are MDHEN and SYDVKM. V was pared by 4 bases and J by 3 bases, with 22 bases between. This CDR3 comprises 17 residues.

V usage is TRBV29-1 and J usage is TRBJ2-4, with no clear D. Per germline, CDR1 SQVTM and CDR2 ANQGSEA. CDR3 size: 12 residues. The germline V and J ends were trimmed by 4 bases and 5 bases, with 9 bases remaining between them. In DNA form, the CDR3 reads TGCAGCGTTGCGGGCTCGGAAAACATTCAGTACTTC. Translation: CSVAGSENIQYF.

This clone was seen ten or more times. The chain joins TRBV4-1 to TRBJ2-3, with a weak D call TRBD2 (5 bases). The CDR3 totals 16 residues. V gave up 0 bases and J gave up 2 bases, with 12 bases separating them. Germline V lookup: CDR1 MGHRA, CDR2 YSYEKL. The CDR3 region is CASSQDHSGDTDTQYF. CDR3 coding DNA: TGCGCCAGCAGCCAAGATCATTCCGGGGACACAGATACGCAGTATTTT.

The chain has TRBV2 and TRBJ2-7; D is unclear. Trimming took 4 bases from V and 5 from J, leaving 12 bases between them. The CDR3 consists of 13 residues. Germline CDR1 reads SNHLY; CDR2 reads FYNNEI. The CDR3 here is CASSGLGWNEQYF. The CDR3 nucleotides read TGTGCCAGCAGTGGCCTGGGCTGGAACGAGCAGTACTTC. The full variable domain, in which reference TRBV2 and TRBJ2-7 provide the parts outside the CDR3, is EPEVTQTPSHQVTQMGQEVILRCVPISNHLYFYWYRQILGQKVEFLVSFYNNEISEKSEIFDDQFSVERPDGSNFTLKIRSTKLEDSAMYFCASSGLGWNEQYFGPGTRLTVT.

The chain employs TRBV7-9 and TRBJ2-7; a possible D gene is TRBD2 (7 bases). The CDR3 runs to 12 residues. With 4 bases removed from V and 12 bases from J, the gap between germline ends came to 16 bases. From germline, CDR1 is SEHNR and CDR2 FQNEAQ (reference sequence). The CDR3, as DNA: TGTGCCAGCAGCTCCCATGGGGGGGCAAGGTACTTC. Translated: CASSSHGGARYF.

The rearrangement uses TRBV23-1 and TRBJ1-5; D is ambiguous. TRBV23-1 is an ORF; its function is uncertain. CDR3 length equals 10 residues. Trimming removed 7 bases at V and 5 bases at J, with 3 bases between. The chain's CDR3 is CASTHQPQHF. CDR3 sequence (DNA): TGCGCCAGCACGCATCAGCCCCAGCATTTT.

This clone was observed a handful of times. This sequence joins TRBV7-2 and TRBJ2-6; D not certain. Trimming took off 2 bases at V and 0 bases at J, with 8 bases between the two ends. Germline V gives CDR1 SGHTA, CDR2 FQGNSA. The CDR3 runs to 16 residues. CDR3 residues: CASSLQQLSGANVLTF. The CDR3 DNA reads TGTGCCAGCAGCTTACAACAGCTCTCTGGGGCCAACGTCCTGACTTTC. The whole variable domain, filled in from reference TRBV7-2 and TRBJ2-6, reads GAGVSQSPSNKVTEKGKDVELRCDPISGHTALYWYRQSLGQGLEFLIYFQGNSAPDKSGLPSDRFSAERTGGSVSTLTIQRTQQEDSAVYLCASSLQQLSGANVLTFGAGSRLTVL.

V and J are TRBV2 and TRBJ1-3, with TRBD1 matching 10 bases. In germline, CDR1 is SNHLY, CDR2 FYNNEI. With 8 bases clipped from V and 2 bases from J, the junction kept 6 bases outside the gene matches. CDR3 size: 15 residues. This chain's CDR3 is CASSTGTGAGNTIYF. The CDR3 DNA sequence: TGTGCCAGCTCGACCGGGACAGGGGCTGGAAACACCATATATTTT.

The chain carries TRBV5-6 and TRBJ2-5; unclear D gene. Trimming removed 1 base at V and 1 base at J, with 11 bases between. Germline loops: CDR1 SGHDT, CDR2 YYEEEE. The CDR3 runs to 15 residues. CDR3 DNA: TGTGCCAGCAGCTTGATGGCCTCGGGCCAAGAGACCCAGTACTTC. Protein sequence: CASSLMASGQETQYF.

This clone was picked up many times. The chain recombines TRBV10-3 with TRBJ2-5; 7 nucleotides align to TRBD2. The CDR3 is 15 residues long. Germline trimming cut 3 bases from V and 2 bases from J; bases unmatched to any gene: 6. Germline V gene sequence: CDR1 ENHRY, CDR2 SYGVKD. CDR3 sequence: CAISEGAGSQETQYF. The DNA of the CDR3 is TGTGCCATCAGTGAAGGAGCGGGATCGCAAGAGACCCAGTACTTC.

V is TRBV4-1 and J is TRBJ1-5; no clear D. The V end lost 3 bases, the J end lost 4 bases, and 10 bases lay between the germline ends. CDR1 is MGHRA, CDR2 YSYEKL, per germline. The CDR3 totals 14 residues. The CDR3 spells CASSHPGGNQPQHF. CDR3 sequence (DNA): TGCGCCAGCAGCCACCCCGGTGGGAATCAGCCCCAGCATTTT.

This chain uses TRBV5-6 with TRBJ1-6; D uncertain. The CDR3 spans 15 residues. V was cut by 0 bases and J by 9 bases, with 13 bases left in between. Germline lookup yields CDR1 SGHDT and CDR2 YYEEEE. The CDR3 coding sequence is TGTGCCAGCAGCTTGGGACCCCAGGAAGGTTCACCCCTCCACTTT. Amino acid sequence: CASSLGPQEGSPLHF.

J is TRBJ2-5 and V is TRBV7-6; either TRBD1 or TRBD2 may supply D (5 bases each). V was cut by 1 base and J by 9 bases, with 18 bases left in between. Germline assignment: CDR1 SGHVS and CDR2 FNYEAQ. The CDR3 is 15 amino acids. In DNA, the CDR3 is TGTGCCAGCAGCTTAGTGGCAGGGAGAGAGGAGGCCCAGTACTTC. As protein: CASSLVAGREEAQYF.

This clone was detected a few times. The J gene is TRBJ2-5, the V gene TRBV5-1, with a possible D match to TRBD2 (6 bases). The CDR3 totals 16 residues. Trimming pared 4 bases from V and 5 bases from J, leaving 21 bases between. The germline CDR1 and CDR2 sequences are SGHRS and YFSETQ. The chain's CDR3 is CASSILGTELQETQYF. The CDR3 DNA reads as TGCGCCAGCAGCATACTCGGGACTGAATTGCAGGAGACCCAGTACTTC.

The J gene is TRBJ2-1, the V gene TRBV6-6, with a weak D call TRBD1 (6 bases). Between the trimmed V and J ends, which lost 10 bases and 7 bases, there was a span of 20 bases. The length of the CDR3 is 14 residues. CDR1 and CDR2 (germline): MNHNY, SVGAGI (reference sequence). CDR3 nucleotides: TGTGCCATCTGGCGAGGGGGTCTTACAAATGAGCAGTTCTTC. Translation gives CAIWRGGLTNEQFF.

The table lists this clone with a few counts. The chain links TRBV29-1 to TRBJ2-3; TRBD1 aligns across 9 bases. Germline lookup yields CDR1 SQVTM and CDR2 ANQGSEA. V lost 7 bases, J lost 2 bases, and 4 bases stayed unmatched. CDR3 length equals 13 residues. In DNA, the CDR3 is TGCAGCGGCGGGACAGGGCTCACAGATACGCAGTATTTT. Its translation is CSGGTGLTDTQYF.

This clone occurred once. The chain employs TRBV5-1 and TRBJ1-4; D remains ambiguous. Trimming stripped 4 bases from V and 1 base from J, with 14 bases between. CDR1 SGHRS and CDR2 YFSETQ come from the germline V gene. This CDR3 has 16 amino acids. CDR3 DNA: TGCGCCAGCAGCCTTGGTTCATCTGGAACTAATGAAAAACTGTTTTTT. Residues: CASSLGSSGTNEKLFF.